What follows are 32 T cell receptor beta chains derived from one specimen sequenced in a study of blood T cell repertoires in COVID-19. Only in-frame clones appear in the TCRdb table, and some are missing; sequencing was by immunoSEQ multiplex PCR. The sample consists of about 120,000 clones, about nine tenths of them appearing once. The sample comprised peripheral blood. The receptors here all came from a human donor with active COVID-19. The donor label of this sample is uncertain.

This chain links TRBV27 with TRBJ2-2; TRBD1 matches 11 bases. This CDR3 contains 19 residues. V shed 4 bases and J 0 bases; nucleotides not matched to a gene: 10. Germline CDR1 and CDR2: MNHEY and SMNVEV (reference sequence). The CDR3 reads CASSSSGTGGTTNTGELFF. Written as DNA, the CDR3 is TGTGCCAGCAGTTCTTCCGGGACAGGGGGGACTACGAACACCGGGGAGCTGTTTTTT.

The chain recombines TRBV21-1 with TRBJ1-3; TRBD1 was called by the table and not checked on the DNA. TRBV21-1 is a pseudogene locus. This CDR3 is built from 17 residues. CDR3 DNA: TGTGCCAGCAGCTCCCGCCCGGACGGACACTCTGGAAACACCATATATTTT. Its translation: CASSSRPDGHSGNTIYF.

Only one count was recorded for this clone. The chain is built from TRBV5-1 and TRBJ2-5; 12 bases are a match to TRBD2. Germline trimming cut 2 bases from V and 0 bases from J; bases unmatched to any gene: 5. The CDR3 runs to 17 residues. Germline V lookup: CDR1 SGHRS, CDR2 YFSETQ. CDR3 sequence reads: CASSFGLAGMYQETQYF. The CDR3 region has the DNA TGCGCCAGCAGCTTTGGACTAGCGGGGATGTACCAAGAGACCCAGTACTTC. The entire variable domain, with the rest obtained from reference TRBV5-1 and TRBJ2-5, is as follows: KAGVTQTPRYLIKTRGQQVTLSCSPISGHRSVSWYQQTPGQGLQFLFEYFSETQRNKGNFPGRFSGRQFSNSRSEMNVSTLELGDSALYLCASSFGLAGMYQETQYFGPGTRLLVL.

The rearrangement uses TRBV9 and TRBJ2-1, with 12 positions matching TRBD1. V trimming: 4 bases; J trimming: 6 bases; junction bases outside the gene matches: 17. The CDR3 is made up of 19 amino acids. Germline CDR1 and CDR2: SGDLS and YYNGEE. In nucleotides, the CDR3 is TGTGCCAGCAGCCCAGGGACAGGGGGCGCTTTAGGGATCTTCAATGAGCAGTTCTTC. This codes for CASSPGTGGALGIFNEQFF.

CDR3 in DNA: TGTGCCAGCAGCCAGGACAGAACAGATACGCAGTATTTT. This gives the protein CASSQDRTDTQYF. The V gene is TRBV7-2, the J gene TRBJ2-3; D may be TRBD1 (6 bases). The CDR3 has 13 amino acids. The V end was cut by 5 bases, the J end by 3 bases, with 9 bases between. Germline assignment: CDR1 SGHTA and CDR2 FQGNSA.

The chain's CDR3 is CASSLVARKNTEAFF. CDR3 sequence (DNA): TGTGCCAGCAGCTTAGTAGCCAGAAAGAACACTGAAGCTTTCTTT. This chain uses TRBV7-2 with TRBJ1-1; D not certain. The CDR3 has 15 residues. CDR1 is SGHTA, CDR2 FQGNSA, per germline. Trimming took off 1 base at V and 1 base at J, with 10 bases between the two ends.

This clone showed up just a few times. This chain connects TRBV4-1 to TRBJ1-3, with 7 bases that match TRBD1. This CDR3 is built from 15 residues. CDR1 and CDR2 from the germline V gene are MGHRA and YSYEKL. J was trimmed by 6 bases and V by 2 bases; bases with no gene match: 7. CDR3 sequence reads: CASSQRQGRENTIYF. In DNA form, the CDR3 reads TGCGCCAGCAGCCAACGACAGGGTAGGGAAAACACCATATATTTT.

The chain employs TRBV7-6 and TRBJ2-1, with D possibly matching TRBD1 (5 bases). The germline V gene encodes CDR1 SGHVS and CDR2 FNYEAQ. CDR3 length: 15 residues. V lost 4 bases, J lost 4 bases, and 14 bases lay in between. The CDR3 region is CASSSLGAMYNEQFF. CDR3 coding DNA: TGTGCCAGCAGCTCCCTAGGGGCGATGTACAATGAGCAGTTCTTC. The full variable domain, its missing parts supplied by reference TRBV7-6 and TRBJ2-1, is GAGVSQSPRYKVTKRGQDVALRCDPISGHVSLYWYRQALGQGPEFLTYFNYEAQQDKSGLPNDRFSAERPEGSISTLTIQRTEQRDSAMYRCASSSLGAMYNEQFFGPGTRLTVL.

J is TRBJ1-4 and V is TRBV6-2 or TRBV6-3; no clear D. Germline V gene sequence: CDR1 MNHEY, CDR2 SVGEGT. This CDR3 is 16 amino acids long. Trimming took off 2 bases at V and 0 bases at J, with 10 bases between the two ends. CDR3 nucleotide sequence: TGTGCCAGCAGTTACAACACGCCCGCAACTAATGAAAAACTGTTTTTT. The encoded protein is CASSYNTPATNEKLFF.

The chain recombines TRBV3-1 (or the pseudogene TRBV3-2) with TRBJ2-5, with D possibly matching TRBD1 (7 bases). V lost 3 bases to trimming and J lost 0 bases, with 14 bases between them. The CDR3 sequence is 16 residues long. CDR1 is LGHDT, CDR2 YNNKEL, per germline (reference sequence). Here the CDR3 reads CASSQAGQTYQETQYF. The CDR3 DNA reads as TGTGCCAGCAGCCAGGCGGGACAGACGTACCAAGAGACCCAGTACTTC.

The chain is built from TRBV7-9 and TRBJ2-7; TRBD2 matches at 7 bases. V shed 1 base and J 6 bases; nucleotides not matched to a gene: 3. The CDR3 totals 13 residues. CDR1 and CDR2 from the germline V gene are SEHNR and FQNEAQ (reference sequence). As DNA, the CDR3 is TGTGCCAGCAGCTTAGGAGCGGGGACCGAGCAGTACTTC. Its protein product is CASSLGAGTEQYF.

This clone was observed once. The V and J genes are TRBV12-3 or TRBV12-4 and TRBJ2-1, with a possible D match to TRBD2 (6 bases). The V gene lost 1 base and the J gene lost 9 bases, with 10 bases spanning the gap. The CDR3 contains 13 residues. CDR3 bases: TGTGCCAGCAGTTTAGGGAGGGGAAGTGAGCAGTTCTTC. It yields the protein CASSLGRGSEQFF.

The chain combines TRBV5-4 with TRBJ2-6, with 11 nucleotides matching TRBD1. CDR1 is SGHNT, CDR2 YYREEE, per germline (reference sequence). After removal of 2 bases from V and 0 bases from J, the junction contained 10 bases not matched to a gene. The CDR3 is made up of 20 amino acids. CDR3 loop: CASSLGGQGASFSGANVLTF. Here the CDR3 DNA reads TGTGCCAGCAGCTTAGGAGGACAGGGGGCCTCCTTCTCTGGGGCCAACGTCCTGACTTTC.

This chain connects TRBV6-5 to TRBJ1-1; weak D call: TRBD1 (5 bases). The ends were cut back, 2 bases at V and 4 bases at J, with 14 bases in the middle. The CDR3 has 15 residues. Looked up from germline, CDR1 is MNHEY and CDR2 is SVGAGI. The CDR3 bases are TGTGCCAGCAGTTACGGTCGGGGGGGTGGCACTGAAGCTTTCTTT. It encodes CASSYGRGGGTEAFF.

The chain has TRBV25-1 and TRBJ2-5, with no clear D. The CDR3 spans 14 residues. Per the germline V gene, CDR1 is MGHDK and CDR2 is SYGVNS. The V gene lost 3 bases and the J gene lost 9 bases, with 17 bases spanning the gap. The CDR3, as DNA: TGTGCCAGCAGTGACCCCCTAGAGGTGTCGGCCCAGTACTTC. Its translation: CASSDPLEVSAQYF.

This chain joins TRBV4-1 and TRBJ1-2; TRBD1 might be the D (5 bases). The CDR3 covers 15 residues. CDR1 is MGHRA and CDR2 is YSYEKL in the germline V gene. V shed 4 bases and J shed 7 bases, with 19 bases lying between them. The CDR3 bases are TGCGCCAGCAGCCTTCATGGGGGGGAGGGCTCTGGCTACACCTTC. As protein: CASSLHGGEGSGYTF.

This chain connects TRBV9 to TRBJ1-1; 10 nucleotides match TRBD1. After removal of 3 bases from V and 1 base from J, the junction contained 12 bases not matched to a gene. The CDR3 sequence is 18 residues long. The germline V gene has CDR1 SGDLS and CDR2 YYNGEE. This chain's CDR3 is CASSEWDGTGVGNTEAFF. CDR3 nucleotide sequence: TGTGCCAGCAGCGAGTGGGACGGGACAGGGGTCGGGAACACTGAAGCTTTCTTT.

The chain has TRBV5-4 and TRBJ1-1; D might be TRBD1 (6 bases). CDR3 length equals 16 residues. The germline CDR1 and CDR2 sequences are SGHNT and YYREEE (reference sequence). V was clipped by 4 bases and J by 1 base, with 17 bases between them. The CDR3: CASSPGTGTPNTEAFF. The CDR3 region has the DNA TGTGCCAGCAGCCCCGGAACCGGGACACCGAACACTGAAGCTTTCTTT. The whole variable domain, remainder taken from reference TRBV5-4 and TRBJ1-1, is ETGVTQSPTHLIKTRGQQVTLRCSSQSGHNTVSWYQQALGQGPQFIFQYYREEENGRGNFPPRFSGLQFPNYSSELNVNALELDDSALYLCASSPGTGTPNTEAFFGQGTRLTVV.

The chain carries TRBV12-3 or TRBV12-4 and TRBJ2-1, with 7 bases matching TRBD2. CDR3 length: 13 residues. The ends lost 6 bases at V and 6 bases at J; junction bases unmatched: 5. The CDR3, as DNA: TGTGCCAGCAGCAGACTAGCAGGCAATGAGCAGTTCTTC. Its protein is CASSRLAGNEQFF.

V gene TRBV6-6 combines with J gene TRBJ1-2; 8 bases fit TRBD1. The CDR3 spans 15 residues. Trimming took 4 bases from V and 2 from J; bases not matched to a gene: 6. The germline CDR1 and CDR2 sequences are MNHNY and SVGAGI (reference sequence). The CDR3 DNA sequence: TGTGCCAGCAGTTCCGGACAGGGATGGAACTATGGCTACACCTTC. Encoded protein: CASSSGQGWNYGYTF.

The gene calls are TRBV6-2 or TRBV6-3 and TRBJ1-5; D gene ambiguous. This CDR3 is built from 20 residues. CDR1 MNHEY and CDR2 SVGEGT come from the germline V gene. V was trimmed by 4 bases and J by 0 bases, leaving 25 bases between them. CDR3 sequence reads: CASSWGAGRRLLISNQPQHF. CDR3 in DNA: TGTGCCAGCAGTTGGGGTGCGGGCAGGAGACTACTTATTAGCAATCAGCCCCAGCATTTT.

J is TRBJ2-6 and V is TRBV7-9; the D gene is possibly TRBD2 (6 bases). The ends were cut back, 6 bases at V and 2 bases at J, with 14 bases in the middle. There are 16 residues in the CDR3. Germline V gene sequence: CDR1 SEHNR, CDR2 FQNEAQ (reference sequence). The CDR3 sequence: CASRSFGGTGANVLTF. CDR3 bases: TGTGCCAGCAGGTCTTTCGGGGGAACTGGGGCCAACGTCCTGACTTTC.

The chain carries TRBV15 and TRBJ2-7; 9 bases are a match to TRBD1. Germline CDR1 and CDR2: LNHNV and YYDKDF (reference sequence). Trimming cost V 3 bases and J 2 bases; bases outside gene matches: 11. The CDR3 has 17 amino acids. The CDR3 DNA follows: TGTGCCACCAGCAGTGAACCCGGGACAGGGAACCCCTACGAGCAGTACTTC. This codes for CATSSEPGTGNPYEQYF.

The CDR3 is CASSPKQGGDEKLFF. DNA for the CDR3: TGTGCCAGCTCACCTAAACAGGGGGGAGATGAAAAACTGTTTTTT. V is TRBV18 and J is TRBJ1-4; TRBD1 matches at 8 bases. V trimming: 3 bases; J trimming: 6 bases; junction bases outside the gene matches: 6. The germline V gene has CDR1 KGHSH and CDR2 LQKENI. CDR3 length: 15 amino acids.

This rearrangement joins TRBV12-2 to TRBJ2-5; TRBD2 is the table's D call and was not checked against the DNA. TRBV12-2 is an annotated pseudogene. This CDR3 region has 14 residues. The CDR3 DNA is TGTGCAAGTCGCTCGGGACTAGGAAAAGAGACCCAGTACTTC. Its protein is CASRSGLGKETQYF.

The V call is TRBV28, the J call TRBJ1-1; tentative D call: TRBD1 (5 bases). The length of the CDR3 is 12 residues. V dropped 3 bases and J dropped 7 bases, with 9 bases sitting between them. Germline V lookup: CDR1 MDHEN, CDR2 SYDVKM. This CDR3 reads CASSLRQGEAFF. The CDR3 nucleotides are TGTGCCAGCAGTTTGAGGCAGGGTGAAGCTTTCTTT.

The chain carries TRBV20-1 and TRBJ2-7, with 8 bases fitting TRBD2. With 6 bases clipped from V and 0 bases from J, the junction kept 7 bases outside the gene matches. The V gene's germline CDR1 is DFQATT and CDR2 SNEGSKA (reference sequence). This CDR3 region has 14 residues. CDR3 region: CSASRGGASYEQYF. DNA for the CDR3: TGCAGTGCAAGTCGGGGGGGGGCCTCCTACGAGCAGTACTTC.

This rearrangement joins TRBV7-9 to TRBJ1-4, with TRBD1 matching 7 bases. Germline V gene data show CDR1 as SEHNR and CDR2 as FQNEAQ (reference sequence). This CDR3 region has 15 residues. Losses at the gene ends were 2 bases for V and 4 bases for J; bases not matched to a gene: 4. CDR3 nucleotide sequence: TGTGCCAGCAGCTTATCGGGGACAGTTAATGAAAAACTGTTTTTT. Translating gives CASSLSGTVNEKLFF.

The V call is TRBV9, the J call TRBJ1-1; 7 nucleotides line up with TRBD1. Trimming took 3 bases from V and 5 from J; bases not matched to a gene: 7. This CDR3 comprises 14 residues. The V gene's germline CDR1 is SGDLS and CDR2 YYNGEE. The CDR3: CASSEGAWETEAFF. The CDR3 DNA is TGTGCCAGCAGCGAGGGGGCGTGGGAAACTGAAGCTTTCTTT. The full variable domain, in which reference TRBV9 and TRBJ1-1 provide the parts outside the CDR3, is DSGVTQTPKHLITATGQRVTLRCSPRSGDLSVYWYQQSLDQGLQFLIQYYNGEERAKGNILERFSAQQFPDLHSELNLSSLELGDSALYFCASSEGAWETEAFFGQGTRLTVV.

The gene calls are TRBV19 and TRBJ1-5; TRBD1 agrees at 9 bases. V shed 4 bases and J 7 bases; nucleotides not matched to a gene: 8. This CDR3 spans 15 amino acids. The germline V gene encodes CDR1 LNHDA and CDR2 SQIVND (reference sequence). CDR3 coding DNA: TGTGCCAGTAGTACCCAACCGACAGGGGGGCAGCCCCAGCATTTT. Residues: CASSTQPTGGQPQHF.

This chain joins TRBV4-1 and TRBJ2-1; D may be TRBD1 (5 bases). Germline CDR1 is MGHRA and CDR2 is YSYEKL. Trimming cost V 1 base and J 8 bases, with 9 bases left between them. The CDR3 is made up of 13 amino acids. In DNA form, the CDR3 reads TGCGCCAGCAGCCAAGGGGGCGGCGATGAGCAGTTCTTC. Residues: CASSQGGGDEQFF.

The chain carries TRBV18 and TRBJ1-1; 8 bases map to TRBD1. The V and J ends lost 4 bases and 0 bases, in that order; junction bases with no gene match: 10. This CDR3 contains 17 residues. Germline V lookup: CDR1 KGHSH, CDR2 LQKENI. The CDR3 region has the DNA TGTGCCAGCTCACAGTTTACAGGGGGAAGGATGAACACTGAAGCTTTCTTT. It is translated as CASSQFTGGRMNTEAFF.